This note documents a single TCR beta chain sequence. The entry originates in a study of blood T cell repertoires in COVID-19. Study details: Nucleic acid was either cDNA or gDNA, and it came from T cells, B-cell-depleted T cells, or PBMCs.

This CDR3 is built from 14 residues. Germline assignment: CDR1 MNHEY and CDR2 SVGAGI. With 6 bases clipped from V and 7 bases from J, the junction kept 8 bases outside the gene matches. Per the study methods: Amplification of reference gene primers was used by the study to estimate nucleated cell counts. Generated by immunoSEQ multiplex PCR, the TCRdb table keeps only in-frame clones and is missing some. V, J and clone size are those of that table, while D and trimming were read from the DNA. The sample yields 350,000 to 400,000 clones, roughly 89% seen once. Cohorts were determined from participant-reported clinical history. Recovery meant two consecutive negative NP/OP PCR tests, professional clearance, or resolved symptoms.

The clonotype was recovered from a woman aged 25 to 45 who had recovered from COVID-19. The V and J genes are TRBV6-5 and TRBJ1-2; TRBD1 matches at 10 bases. The specimen sequenced was PBMCs or T cells enriched from blood (not recorded which). The CDR3 region is CASSAGQGIFGYTF. For the CDR3, the DNA is TGTGCCAGCAGCGCGGGACAGGGGATATTTGGCTACACCTTC.